The rows below give T cell receptor beta chains drawn from one sample of a study of blood T cells in healthy people across ages. TCRdb reprocessed the 5' RACE reads via MiXCR and lists one record per CDR3 protein. The data contain about 780,000 distinct CDR3 sequences, 46% of them singletons. Sequenced material: blood. The receptor source for this set is an older man in good health. Both conserved end residues are part of each CDR3. The D gene is left open where the match is weak. Size values are once, few and many counts, or a class for expanded clones, and some rows have none.

>TRBJ1-2|.|TRBV7-8|.
CASSSRANRGYTF
TGTGCCAGCAGCTCCAGGGCGAACCGGGGCTACACCTTC
>TRBJ2-1|TRBD1|TRBV3-1|few
CASSLTGTGNYNEQFF
TGTGCCAGCAGCTTGACCGGGACAGGGAACTACAATGAGCAGTTCTTC
>TRBJ2-5|TRBD2|TRBV6-2/TRBV6-3|few
CASSPGTSGMIEETQYF
TGTGCCAGCAGTCCAGGGACTAGCGGGATGATTGAAGAGACCCAGTACTTC
>TRBJ2-1|.|TRBV5-1|.
CASSLGGYSSYNEQFF
TGCGCCAGCAGCTTGGGTGGGTATTCCTCCTACAATGAGCAGTTCTTC
>TRBJ2-3|.|TRBV15|.
CATSRATGSTDTQYF
TGTGCCACCAGCAGGGCGACAGGCAGCACAGATACGCAGTATTTT
>TRBJ2-3|.|TRBV6-5|.
CASGGDGTDTQYF
TGTGCCAGCGGAGGGGATGGCACAGATACGCAGTATTTT
>TRBJ2-3|TRBD1|TRBV12-3/TRBV12-4|.
CASSIRQGKTDTQYF
TGTGCCAGCAGTATCCGACAGGGGAAAACAGATACGCAGTATTTT
>TRBJ1-6|.|TRBV7-2|.
CASSYETESNSPLHF
TGTGCCAGCAGCTACGAGACAGAGAGTAATTCACCCCTCCACTTT
>TRBJ2-5|TRBD2|TRBV20-1|.
CSARGTSGSWTQYF
TGCAGTGCTAGGGGGACTAGCGGGAGTTGGACCCAGTACTTC
>TRBJ2-1|.|TRBV29-1|few
CSVGGASAFEYNEQFF
TGCAGCGTTGGGGGGGCTAGCGCGTTCGAATACAATGAGCAGTTCTTC
>TRBJ1-5|.|TRBV7-2|.
CASSLARGSQPQHF
TGTGCCAGCAGCTTAGCGCGTGGGAGTCAGCCCCAGCATTTT
>TRBJ1-6|.|TRBV2|few
CASRPSRAGNSPLHF
TGTGCCAGCAGGCCAAGCAGGGCGGGAAATTCACCCCTCCACTTT
>TRBJ2-1|TRBD2|TRBV29-1|once
CSVEFQRDIDEQFF
TGCAGCGTTGAATTCCAGCGGGATATAGATGAGCAGTTCTTC